This paragraph reports one TCR beta chain. Time point specified: newly diagnosed GD, antithyroid drugs for less than 3 months. PBMCs provided the RNA from which the TCR library was made. The sample comes from a study of regulatory T cells in long-lasting Graves disease. About the research overall: Patients with new Graves' disease had used antithyroid drugs below 3 months.

Building the TCR beta libraries relied on iRepertoire HTBI primers, and CDR3 regions underwent Arm-PCR. MiXCR, applied by TCRdb to the multiplex PCR reads, yields one record per CDR3 protein. The repertoire holds some 490,000 distinct CDR3 sequences, with 12% as singletons. Germline CDR1 reads DFQATT; CDR2 reads SNEGSKA (reference sequence). Germline trimming cut 3 bases from V and 4 bases from J; bases unmatched to any gene: 13. This CDR3 has 17 amino acids. The data were also submitted as part of a second study, on T cells in Graves' hyperthyroidism and ophthalmopathy.

This specimen was peripheral blood mononuclear cells (PBMCs), taken at new diagnosis, from a patient treated with antithyroid drugs. V gene TRBV20-1 combines with J gene TRBJ2-7, with TRBD2 identical over 12 bases. The source is a woman aged 25-40 years with Graves disease. Written as DNA, the CDR3 is TGCAGTGCTAGGGGACTAGCGGGCCCGATAGTTACTTACGAGCAGTACTTC. It is translated as CSARGLAGPIVTYEQYF.